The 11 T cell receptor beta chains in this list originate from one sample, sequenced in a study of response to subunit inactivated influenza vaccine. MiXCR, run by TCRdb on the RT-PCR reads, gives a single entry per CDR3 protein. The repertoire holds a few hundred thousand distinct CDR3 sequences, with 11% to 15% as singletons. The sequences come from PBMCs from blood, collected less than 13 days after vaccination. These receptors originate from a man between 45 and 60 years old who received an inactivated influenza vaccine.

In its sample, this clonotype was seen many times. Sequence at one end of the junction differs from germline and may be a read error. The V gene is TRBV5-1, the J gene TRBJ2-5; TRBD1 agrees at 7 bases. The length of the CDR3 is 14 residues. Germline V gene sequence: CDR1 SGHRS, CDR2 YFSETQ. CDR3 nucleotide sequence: TGTGCCAGCAGCCCCGGGACAGCAGAAGAGACCCAGTACTTC. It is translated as CASSPGTAEETQYF.

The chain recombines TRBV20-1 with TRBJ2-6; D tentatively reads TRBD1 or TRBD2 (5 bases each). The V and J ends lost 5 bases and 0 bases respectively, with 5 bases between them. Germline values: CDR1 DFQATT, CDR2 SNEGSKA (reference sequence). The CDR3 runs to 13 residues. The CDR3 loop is CSAGGSGANVLTF. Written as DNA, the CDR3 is TGCAGTGCTGGGGGCTCTGGGGCCAACGTCCTGACTTTC.

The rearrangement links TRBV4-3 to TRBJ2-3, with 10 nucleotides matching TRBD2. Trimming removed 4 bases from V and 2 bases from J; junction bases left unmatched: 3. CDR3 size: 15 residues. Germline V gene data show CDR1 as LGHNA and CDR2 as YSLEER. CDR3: CASSPSGGITDTQYF. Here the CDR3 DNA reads TGCGCCAGCAGCCCTAGCGGGGGCATCACAGATACGCAGTATTTT.

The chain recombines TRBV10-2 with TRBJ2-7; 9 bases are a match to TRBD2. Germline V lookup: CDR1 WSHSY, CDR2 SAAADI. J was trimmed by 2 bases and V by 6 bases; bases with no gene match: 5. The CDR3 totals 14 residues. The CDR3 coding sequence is TGCGCCAGCAGATTAGCGGGAGAGGCCTACGAGCAGTACTTC. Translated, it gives CASRLAGEAYEQYF.

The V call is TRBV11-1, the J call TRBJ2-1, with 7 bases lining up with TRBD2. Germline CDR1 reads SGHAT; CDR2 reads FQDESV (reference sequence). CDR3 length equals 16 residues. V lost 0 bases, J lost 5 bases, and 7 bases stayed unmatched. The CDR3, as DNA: TGTGCCAGCAGCTTAGCGATAGCGGGCATCGACAATGAGCAGTTCTTC. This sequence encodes CASSLAIAGIDNEQFF. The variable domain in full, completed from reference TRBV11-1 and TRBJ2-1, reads EAEVAQSPRYKITEKSQAVAFWCDPISGHATLYWYRQILGQGPELLVQFQDESVVDDSQLPKDRFSAERLKGVDSTLKIQPAELGDSAMYLCASSLAIAGIDNEQFFGPGTRLTVL.

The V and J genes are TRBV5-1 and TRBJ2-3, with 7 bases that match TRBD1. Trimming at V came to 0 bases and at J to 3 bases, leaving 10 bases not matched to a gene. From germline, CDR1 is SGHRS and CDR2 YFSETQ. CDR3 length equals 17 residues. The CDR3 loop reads CASSLGGTVRYTDTQYF. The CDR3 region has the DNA TGCGCCAGCAGCTTGGGGGGGACAGTCCGATATACAGATACGCAGTATTTT.

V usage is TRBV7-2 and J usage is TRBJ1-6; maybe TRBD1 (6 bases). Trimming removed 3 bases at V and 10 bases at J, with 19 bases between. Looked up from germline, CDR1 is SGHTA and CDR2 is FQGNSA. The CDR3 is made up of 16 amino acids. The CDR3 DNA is TGTGCCAGCAGCTTCGGTGTCGGGGGCGCCCAGTCACCCCTCCACTTT. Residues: CASSFGVGGAQSPLHF.

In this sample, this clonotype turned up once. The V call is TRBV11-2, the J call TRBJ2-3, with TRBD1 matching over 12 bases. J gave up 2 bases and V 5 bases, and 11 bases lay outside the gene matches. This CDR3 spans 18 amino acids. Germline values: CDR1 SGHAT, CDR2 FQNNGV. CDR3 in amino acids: CASSPRRDRGLLTDTQYF. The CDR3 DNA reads TGTGCCAGCAGCCCACGCCGGGACAGGGGGCTCCTCACAGATACGCAGTATTTT. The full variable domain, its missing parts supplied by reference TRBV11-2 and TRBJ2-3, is EAGVAQSPRYKIIEKRQSVAFWCNPISGHATLYWYQQILGQGPKLLIQFQNNGVVDDSQLPKDRFSAERLKGVDSTLKIQPAKLEDSAVYLCASSPRRDRGLLTDTQYFGPGTRLTVL.

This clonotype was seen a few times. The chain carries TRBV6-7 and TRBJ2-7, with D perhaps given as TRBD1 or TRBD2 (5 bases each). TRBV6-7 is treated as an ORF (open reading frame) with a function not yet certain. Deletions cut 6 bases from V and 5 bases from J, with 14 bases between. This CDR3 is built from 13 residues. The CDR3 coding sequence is TGTGCCAGCAGGCACTGGGGGTCGGACGAGCAGTACTTC. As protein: CASRHWGSDEQYF.

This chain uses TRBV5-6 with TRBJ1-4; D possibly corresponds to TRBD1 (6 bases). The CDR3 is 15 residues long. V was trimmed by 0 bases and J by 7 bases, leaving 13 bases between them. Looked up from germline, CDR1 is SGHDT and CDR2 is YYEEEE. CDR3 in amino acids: CASSLGTDRLEKLFF. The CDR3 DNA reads TGTGCCAGCAGCTTGGGGACAGATAGACTTGAAAAACTGTTTTTT.

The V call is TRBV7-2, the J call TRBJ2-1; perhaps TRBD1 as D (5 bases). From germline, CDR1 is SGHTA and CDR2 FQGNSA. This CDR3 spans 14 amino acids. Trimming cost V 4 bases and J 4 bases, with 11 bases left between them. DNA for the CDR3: TGTGCCAGCAGCTCAACAGGCGCGTACAATGAGCAGTTCTTC. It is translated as CASSSTGAYNEQFF.